The rows below give T cell receptor beta chains drawn from one sample of a study of blood T cell repertoires in COVID-19. Assay used: immunoSEQ multiplex PCR; TCRdb lists only in-frame clones, some missing. The repertoire holds roughly 250,000 clones, nearly 90% seen once, with 2% to 2.5% in the top ten. The specimen was peripheral blood. The receptor set was obtained from a middle-aged woman who had recovered from COVID-19. Both conserved end residues are part of each CDR3. A D gene is named only where the DNA matches it firmly. Clone size, where shown, is once, few, many, or a class for clones that have expanded.

NA,NA,TRBJ2-2,TRBV5-5,TGTGCCAGCAGCCTGACAGAGATCAAGGACACCGGGGAGCTGTTTTTT,CASSLTEIKDTGELFF
NA,TRBD1,TRBJ2-5,TRBV5-1,TGCGCCAGCAGCCGGACAGGGGATGGAGAGACCCAGTACTTC,CASSRTGDGETQYF
few,NA,TRBJ2-2,TRBV6-5,TGTGCCAGTCGGGAGACTATGGGATGGGGGGAGCTGTTTTTT,CASRETMGWGELFF
NA,NA,TRBJ1-5,TRBV5-4,TGTGCCAGCAGCTCACAGGGAGGCAATCAGCCCCAGCATTTT,CASSSQGGNQPQHF
NA,TRBD2,TRBJ2-1,TRBV11-3,TGTGCCAGCAGGGGTTCTAGCGGGAGGGCCGGTACCCCGTTCTTC,CASRGSSGRAGTPFF
NA,TRBD1,TRBJ1-2,TRBV27,TGTGCCAGCGGCTTGCCCCACGGACAGGGGACCCATTATGGCTACACCTTC,CASGLPHGQGTHYGYTF
NA,NA,TRBJ2-7,TRBV6-2/TRBV6-3,TGTGCCAGCAGTTACCGGGGGACGATCTACGAGCAGTACTTC,CASSYRGTIYEQYF
NA,NA,TRBJ2-1,TRBV7-2,TGTGCCAGCAGTTTTTCCAGGGCAAGCTCCTACAATGAGCAGTTCTTC,CASSFSRASSYNEQFF
NA,NA,TRBJ2-1,TRBV6-5,TGTGCCAGCAGTTCCCCCGACAGTATCTCCTACAATGAGCAGTTCTTC,CASSSPDSISYNEQFF
NA,NA,TRBJ1-6,TRBV4-3,TGCGCCAGCAGCCAAGCCTGGAAGGGGGGGACCTATAATTCACCCCTCCACTTT,CASSQAWKGGTYNSPLHF
NA,NA,TRBJ2-1,TRBV7-3,TGTGCCAGCAGCTCGACAGACTACAATGAGCAGTTCTTC,CASSSTDYNEQFF
NA,NA,TRBJ1-4,TRBV4-3,TGCGCCAGCAGCCAACTCCAGGGTACTCCTAATGAAAAACTGTTTTTT,CASSQLQGTPNEKLFF
few,NA,TRBJ2-7,TRBV12-3/TRBV12-4,TGTGCCAGCAGTTTAGGCAGGGGTAACGAGCAGTACTTC,CASSLGRGNEQYF
NA,NA,TRBJ1-6,TRBV6-2/TRBV6-3,TGTGCCAGCAGTTACTCGGGCGGGAGAAATAATTCACCCCTCCACTTT,CASSYSGGRNNSPLHF
NA,NA,TRBJ2-7,TRBV15,TGTGCCACCAGCACCCCCGACAGAGCCTACGAGCAGTACTTC,CATSTPDRAYEQYF
NA,NA,TRBJ1-2,TRBV5-1,TGCGCCAGCAGCTTGGTATCATCCCCCGGGTATGGCTACACCTTC,CASSLVSSPGYGYTF
NA,TRBD2,TRBJ2-1,TRBV7-6,TGTGCCAGCAGCCCCCTGGGGAGCGGGGGGTACAATGAGCAGTTCTTC,CASSPLGSGGYNEQFF
NA,NA,TRBJ2-4,TRBV19,TGTGCCAGTAGTATCACGCAGGTTGAAGTATTAAACATTCAGTACTTC,CASSITQVEVLNIQYF
NA,NA,TRBJ2-1,TRBV5-1,TGCGCCAGCAGCCGTATCTCGGCCCGGGTTTCCTACAATGAGCAGTTCTTC,CASSRISARVSYNEQFF
NA,NA,TRBJ2-7,TRBV19,TGTGCCAGTAGTATAGTTCTCAACCGGGCGGCGGAGGGCTACGAGCAGTACTTC,CASSIVLNRAAEGYEQYF
few,TRBD2,TRBJ2-7,TRBV7-2,TGTGCCAGCAGCAGGGGTCTAGCGGGAGGCCCCTACGAGCAGTACTTC,CASSRGLAGGPYEQYF
NA,NA,TRBJ2-7,TRBV11-2,TGTGCCAGCAGCTTCCGACAGGGAGGCGAGCAGTACTTC,CASSFRQGGEQYF
NA,NA,TRBJ1-6,TRBV19,TGTGCCAGTAGTAGTCAGGGTAGGGGTAATTCACCCCTCCACTTT,CASSSQGRGNSPLHF
few,NA,TRBJ1-2,TRBV18,TGTGCCAGCTCACCACCGGGAGGGGGCTACACCTTC,CASSPPGGGYTF
once,NA,TRBJ2-7,TRBV5-4,TGTGCCAGCAGCAAGGGCGGGACCTACGAGCAGTACTTC,CASSKGGTYEQYF
NA,NA,TRBJ2-1,TRBV4-1,TGCGCCAGCAGACCCTTTGCGGGGAGTTCCTACAATGAGCAGTTCTTC,CASRPFAGSSYNEQFF